This T cell receptor (beta chain) was documented in a study of OX40 agonist ivuxolimab in advanced cancers. TCRdb's copy holds only in-frame clones and misses some; the assay was immunoSEQ multiplex PCR. The data show about 82,000 clones, more than 75% seen once. Trimming removed 4 bases from V and 4 bases from J; junction bases left unmatched: 9. This CDR3 spans 15 amino acids. Germline V gene sequence: CDR1 MNHNS, CDR2 SASEGT. In regard to this clone: Its antigen remains unknown.

Whole-study results and caveats: Low clonal expansion, among the lowest seen, marked partial responders at 0.1-3.0 mg/kg.

The sample consisted of CD4+ or CD8+ T cells sorted from blood, taken in a trial of the OX40 agonist ivuxolimab. This sequence joins TRBV6-1 and TRBJ2-7; 8 nucleotides line up with TRBD1. The receptor was isolated from an adult with an advanced solid tumor such as melanoma, head and neck, liver or kidney cancer. The DNA of the CDR3 is TGTGCCAGCAGTGTAATACAGGGGGATTTGTACGAGCAGTACTTC. Its protein is CASSVIQGDLYEQYF.